This T cell receptor beta chain stems from a study of OX40 agonist ivuxolimab in advanced cancers. On the study more broadly: Dose-escalation patients suffered from hepatocellular carcinoma, melanoma, renal cell or head and neck cancer. Among those enrolled, mean age was 60 years (range about 20 to 79) and 75% to 85% were male. Study-level points and caveats: Among expanded peripheral T cells, antigen specificity went undetermined.

Remarks on this clone: Its antigen is not identified.

Generated by immunoSEQ multiplex PCR, the TCRdb table keeps only in-frame clones and is missing some. The table has around 15,000 clones, approximately 92% seen once. The CDR3 spans 14 residues. Losses at the gene ends were 6 bases for V and 6 bases for J; bases not matched to a gene: 6. The germline V gene has CDR1 MDHEN and CDR2 SYDVKM. This TCR came from an adult with an advanced solid tumor such as melanoma, head and neck, liver or kidney cancer. The specimen was CD4+ or CD8+ T cells sorted from blood, collected in a trial of the OX40 agonist ivuxolimab. V gene TRBV28 combines with J gene TRBJ1-4, with 8 bases identical to TRBD1. This chain's CDR3 is CASRRRGLDEKLFF. As DNA, the CDR3 is TGTGCCAGCAGGCGCAGGGGGCTGGATGAAAAACTGTTTTTT.